This T cell receptor (beta chain) was recorded in a study of T cell responses to AZD1222 COVID-19 vaccine. Trimming cost V 10 bases and J 4 bases; bases outside gene matches: 11. The CDR3 consists of 14 residues. Germline values: CDR1 MNHEY, CDR2 SMNVEV (reference sequence). With respect to this clone: Its antigen is currently unknown.

Study observations and caveats: Regions 160-218 and 743-854 held dominance among vaccine-associated CD4 TCRs, which spanned spike. The study sampled repertoires only after the peak T cell response. The donor group comprised mostly white British people and more females; the analysis possibly underestimated clonal diversity. Spike-specific TCR breadth and depth both grew after two AZD1222 doses.

The method was immunoSEQ multiplex PCR; TCRdb's version includes in-frame clones alone and lacks a portion of them. The sample records roughly 150,000 clones, approximately 93% being singletons. The clonotype originates from an adult who received the AZD1222 COVID-19 vaccine. The input for sequencing was peripheral blood, taken 28 days after the second AZD1222 dose. The chain joins TRBV27 to TRBJ2-7; 9 bases agree with TRBD2. CDR3 DNA sequence: TGTGCCACCGGCTTAGCCGCGGGGGGGTACGAGCAGTACTTC. The encoded protein is CATGLAAGGYEQYF.